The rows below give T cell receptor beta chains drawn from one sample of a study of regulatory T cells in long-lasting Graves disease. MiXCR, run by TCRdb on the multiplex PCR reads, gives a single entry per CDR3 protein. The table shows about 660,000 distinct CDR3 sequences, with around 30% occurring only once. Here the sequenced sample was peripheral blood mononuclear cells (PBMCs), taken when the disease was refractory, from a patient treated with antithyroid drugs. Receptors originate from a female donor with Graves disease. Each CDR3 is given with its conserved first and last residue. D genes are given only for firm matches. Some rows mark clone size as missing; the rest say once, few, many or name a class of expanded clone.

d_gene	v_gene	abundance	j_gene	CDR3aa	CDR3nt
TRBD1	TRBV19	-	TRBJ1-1	CASNSDRGGTEAFF	TGTGCCAGTAATTCGGACAGGGGGGGCACTGAAGCTTTCTTT
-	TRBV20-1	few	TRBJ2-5	CSARVGTLGGTQYF	TGCAGTGCTAGAGTCGGGACTCTAGGGGGGACCCAGTACTTC
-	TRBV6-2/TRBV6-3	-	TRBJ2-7	CASSFTGPSSYEQYF	TGTGCCAGCAGCTTCACCGGACCCAGCTCCTACGAGCAGTACTTC
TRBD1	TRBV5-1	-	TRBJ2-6	CASSPNTGVGANVLTF	TGCGCCAGCAGCCCCAACACAGGGGTAGGGGCCAACGTCCTGACTTTC
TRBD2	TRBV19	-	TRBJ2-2	CASSIVLSGRSYGELFF	TGTGCCAGTAGTATCGTGCTCAGCGGGAGGAGTTACGGGGAGCTGTTTTTT
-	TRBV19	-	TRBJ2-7	CASSRASPGDEQYF	TGTGCCAGTAGTAGGGCCTCACCGGGGGACGAGCAGTACTTC
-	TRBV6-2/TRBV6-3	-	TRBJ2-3	CASSYRGSSTDTQYF	TGTGCCAGCAGTTACAGGGGATCTAGCACAGATACGCAGTATTTT
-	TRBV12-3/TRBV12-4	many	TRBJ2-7	CASSHHYEQYF	TGTGCCAGCAGCCACCACTACGAGCAGTACTTC
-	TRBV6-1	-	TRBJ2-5	CASRDPGAQYF	TGTGCCAGCAGAGACCCAGGGGCCCAGTACTTC
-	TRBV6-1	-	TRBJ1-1	CASMRTGGHTEAFF	TGTGCCAGCATGAGGACTGGTGGTCACACTGAAGCTTTCTTT
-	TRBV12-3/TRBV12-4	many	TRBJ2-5	CASSLVPIQSDLYRETQYF	TGTGCCAGCAGTTTAGTACCTATACAATCGGACCTGTACCGAGAGACCCAGTACTTC
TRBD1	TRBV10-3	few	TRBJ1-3	CAISGQGSLGNTIYF	TGTGCCATCAGTGGACAGGGGTCTTTAGGAAACACCATATATTTT
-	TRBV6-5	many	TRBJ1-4	CASSYQGGQEKLFF	TGTGCCAGCAGTTACCAGGGTGGCCAGGAAAAACTGTTTTTT
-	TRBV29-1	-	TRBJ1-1	CSSSDGHTEAFF	TGCAGCTCGTCGGACGGCCACACTGAAGCTTTCTTT
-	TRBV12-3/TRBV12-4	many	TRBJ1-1	CASSLLKANTEAFF	TGTGCCAGCAGTCTACTGAAGGCGAACACTGAAGCTTTCTTT
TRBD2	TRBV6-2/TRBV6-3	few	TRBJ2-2	CASSSRGLAGRPANTGELFF	TGTGCCAGCAGTTCTCGGGGACTAGCGGGAAGGCCCGCGAACACCGGGGAGCTGTTTTTT